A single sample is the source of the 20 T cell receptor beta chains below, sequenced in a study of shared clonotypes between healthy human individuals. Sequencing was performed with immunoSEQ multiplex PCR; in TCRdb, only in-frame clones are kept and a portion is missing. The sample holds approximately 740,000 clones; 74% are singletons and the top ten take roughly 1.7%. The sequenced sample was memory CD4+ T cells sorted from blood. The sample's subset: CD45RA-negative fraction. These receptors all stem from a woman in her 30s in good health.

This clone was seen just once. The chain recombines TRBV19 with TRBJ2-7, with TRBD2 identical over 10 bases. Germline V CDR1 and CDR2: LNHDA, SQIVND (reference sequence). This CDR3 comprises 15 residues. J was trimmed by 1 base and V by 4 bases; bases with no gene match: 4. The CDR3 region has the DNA TGTGCCAGTAGTAAGACTAGCGGGCTTTCCTACGAGCAGTACTTC. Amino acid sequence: CASSKTSGLSYEQYF.

The CDR3 region is CAWAPFGSYEQYF. In DNA, the CDR3 is TGTGCCTGGGCCCCCTTTGGATCCTACGAGCAGTACTTC. The chain uses TRBV30 and TRBJ2-7; D remains unclear. Germline CDR1 is GTSNPN and CDR2 is SVGIG (reference sequence). This CDR3 has 13 amino acids. Trimming shortened V by 5 bases and J by 1 base, and 12 bases separated the two germline ends.

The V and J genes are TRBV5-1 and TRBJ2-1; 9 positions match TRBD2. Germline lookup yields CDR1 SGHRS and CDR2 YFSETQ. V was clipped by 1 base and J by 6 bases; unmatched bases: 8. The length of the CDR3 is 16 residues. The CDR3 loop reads CASSLRVAGDGNEQFF. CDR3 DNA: TGCGCCAGCAGCTTGAGGGTAGCGGGAGACGGCAATGAGCAGTTCTTC.

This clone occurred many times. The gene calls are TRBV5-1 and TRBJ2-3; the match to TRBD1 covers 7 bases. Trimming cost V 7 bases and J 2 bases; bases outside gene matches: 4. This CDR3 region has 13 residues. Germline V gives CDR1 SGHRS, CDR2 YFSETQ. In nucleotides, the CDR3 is TGCGCCAGCCGGACAGGTTCCACAGATACGCAGTATTTT. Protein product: CASRTGSTDTQYF.

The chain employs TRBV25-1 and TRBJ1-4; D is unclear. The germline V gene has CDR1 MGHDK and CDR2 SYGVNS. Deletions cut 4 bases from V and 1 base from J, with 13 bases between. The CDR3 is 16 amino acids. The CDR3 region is CASSVRDSGTNEKLFF. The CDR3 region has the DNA TGTGCCAGCAGTGTCCGGGATTCGGGAACTAATGAAAAACTGTTTTTT.

The CDR3 DNA follows: TGCGCCAGCAGCTCCTGGACAGGGAGGGAGACCCAGTACTTC. It is translated as CASSSWTGRETQYF. J is TRBJ2-5 and V is TRBV5-1; the match to TRBD1 covers 8 bases. Germline trimming cut 3 bases from V and 5 bases from J; bases unmatched to any gene: 6. Germline CDR1 SGHRS, CDR2 YFSETQ. CDR3 length: 14 residues.

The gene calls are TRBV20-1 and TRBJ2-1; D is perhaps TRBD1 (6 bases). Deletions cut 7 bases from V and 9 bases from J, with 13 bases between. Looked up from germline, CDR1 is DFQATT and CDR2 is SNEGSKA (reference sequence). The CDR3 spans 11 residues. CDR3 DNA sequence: TGCAGTGGAAAAGGGGGAACTGAGCAGTTCTTC. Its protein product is CSGKGGTEQFF.

The CDR3 protein is CAWSPTRVRGTTEAFF. For the CDR3, the DNA is TGTGCCTGGAGCCCCACCCGGGTCAGGGGAACCACTGAAGCTTTCTTT. The rearrangement joins TRBV30 to TRBJ1-1; TRBD1 is a possible D gene (6 bases). Germline V lookup: CDR1 GTSNPN, CDR2 SVGIG (reference sequence). V was cut by 3 bases and J by 4 bases, with 21 bases left in between. CDR3 length equals 16 residues.

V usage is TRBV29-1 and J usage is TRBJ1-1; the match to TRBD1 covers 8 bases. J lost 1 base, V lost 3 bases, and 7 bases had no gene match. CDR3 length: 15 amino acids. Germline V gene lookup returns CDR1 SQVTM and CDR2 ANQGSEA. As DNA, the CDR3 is TGCAGCGTTGATAATGTCGACAGGGGGAACACTGAAGCTTTCTTT. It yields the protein CSVDNVDRGNTEAFF.

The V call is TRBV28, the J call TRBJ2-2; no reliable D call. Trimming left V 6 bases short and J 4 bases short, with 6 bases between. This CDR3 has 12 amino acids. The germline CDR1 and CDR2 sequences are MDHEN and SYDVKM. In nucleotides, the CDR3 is TGTGCCAGCAGGGAGCGCACCGGGGAGCTGTTTTTT. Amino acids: CASRERTGELFF. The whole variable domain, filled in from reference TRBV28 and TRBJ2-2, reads DVKVTQSSRYLVKRTGEKVFLECVQDMDHENMFWYRQDPGLGLRLIYFSYDVKMKEKGDIPEGYSVSREKKERFSLILESASTNQTSMYLCASRERTGELFFGEGSRLTVL.

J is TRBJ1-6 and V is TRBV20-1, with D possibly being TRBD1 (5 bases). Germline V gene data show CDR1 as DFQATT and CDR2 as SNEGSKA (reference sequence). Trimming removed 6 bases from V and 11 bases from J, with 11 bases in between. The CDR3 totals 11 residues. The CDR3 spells CSAEGSPPLHF. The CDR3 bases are TGCAGTGCGGAGGGGTCCCCACCCCTCCACTTT.

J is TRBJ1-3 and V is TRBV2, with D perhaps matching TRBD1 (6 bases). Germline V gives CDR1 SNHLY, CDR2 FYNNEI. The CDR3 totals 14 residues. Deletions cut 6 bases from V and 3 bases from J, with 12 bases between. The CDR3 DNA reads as TGTGCCAGCAGCCCAGGGGCGCTTGGAAACACCATATATTTT. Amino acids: CASSPGALGNTIYF.

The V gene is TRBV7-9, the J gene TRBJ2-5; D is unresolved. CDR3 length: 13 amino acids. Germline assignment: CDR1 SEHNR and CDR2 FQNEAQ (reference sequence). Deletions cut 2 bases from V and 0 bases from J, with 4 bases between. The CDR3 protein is CASSLRDQETQYF. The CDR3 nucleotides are TGTGCCAGCAGCTTAAGGGACCAAGAGACCCAGTACTTC.

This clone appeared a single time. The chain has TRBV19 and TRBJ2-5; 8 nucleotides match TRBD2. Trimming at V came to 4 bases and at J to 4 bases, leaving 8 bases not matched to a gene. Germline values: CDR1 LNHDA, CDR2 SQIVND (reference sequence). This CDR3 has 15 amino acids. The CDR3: CASSTAGLDRETQYF. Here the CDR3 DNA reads TGTGCCAGTAGTACCGCGGGACTAGATAGAGAGACCCAGTACTTC.

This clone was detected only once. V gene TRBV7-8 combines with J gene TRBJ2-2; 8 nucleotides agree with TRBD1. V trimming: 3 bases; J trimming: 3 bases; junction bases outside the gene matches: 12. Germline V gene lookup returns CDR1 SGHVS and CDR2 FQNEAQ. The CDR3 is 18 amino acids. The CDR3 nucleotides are TGTGCCAGCAGCTTCCCCCCAGGGGGCGGCATGGACACCGGGGAGCTGTTTTTT. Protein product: CASSFPPGGGMDTGELFF.

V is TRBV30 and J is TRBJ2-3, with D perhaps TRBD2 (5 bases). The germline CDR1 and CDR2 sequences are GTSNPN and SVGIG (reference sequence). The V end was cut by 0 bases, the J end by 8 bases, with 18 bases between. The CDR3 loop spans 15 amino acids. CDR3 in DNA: TGTGCCTGGAGTGTAGTTCCCTCGGGATTTGGTACGCAGTATTTT. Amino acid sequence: CAWSVVPSGFGTQYF.

The CDR3, as DNA: TGTGCCAGCAGACCCACCGGGACTAGTTCCTCCGAGCAGTTCTTC. Translation gives CASRPTGTSSSEQFF. The V gene is TRBV14, the J gene TRBJ2-1, with TRBD2 matching over 8 bases. There are 15 residues in the CDR3. CDR1 SGHDN and CDR2 FVKESK come from the germline V gene. The trim removed 6 bases at V and 10 bases at J, leaving 14 bases unmatched.

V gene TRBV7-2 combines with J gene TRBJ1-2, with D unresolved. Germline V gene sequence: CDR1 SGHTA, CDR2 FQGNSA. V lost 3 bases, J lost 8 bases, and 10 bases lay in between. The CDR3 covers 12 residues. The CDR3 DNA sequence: TGTGCCAGCAGCTTGGCCCTCGGCGGCTACACCTTC. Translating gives CASSLALGGYTF.

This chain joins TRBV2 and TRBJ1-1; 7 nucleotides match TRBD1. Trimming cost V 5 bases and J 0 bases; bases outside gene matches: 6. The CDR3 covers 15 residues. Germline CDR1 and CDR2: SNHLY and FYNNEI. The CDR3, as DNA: TGTGCCAGCAGTAGAAGCAGGGGGATGAACACTGAAGCTTTCTTT. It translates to CASSRSRGMNTEAFF.

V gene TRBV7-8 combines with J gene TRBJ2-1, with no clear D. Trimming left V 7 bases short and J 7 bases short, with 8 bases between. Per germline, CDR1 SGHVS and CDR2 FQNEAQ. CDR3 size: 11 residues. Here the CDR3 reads CASTIENEQFF. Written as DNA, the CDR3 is TGTGCCAGCACCATCGAAAATGAGCAGTTCTTC. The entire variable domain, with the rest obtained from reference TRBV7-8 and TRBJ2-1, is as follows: GAGVSQSPRYKVAKRGQDVALRCDPISGHVSLFWYQQALGQGPEFLTYFQNEAQLDKSGLPSDRFFAERPEGSVSTLKIQRTQQEDSAVYLCASTIENEQFFGPGTRLTVL.